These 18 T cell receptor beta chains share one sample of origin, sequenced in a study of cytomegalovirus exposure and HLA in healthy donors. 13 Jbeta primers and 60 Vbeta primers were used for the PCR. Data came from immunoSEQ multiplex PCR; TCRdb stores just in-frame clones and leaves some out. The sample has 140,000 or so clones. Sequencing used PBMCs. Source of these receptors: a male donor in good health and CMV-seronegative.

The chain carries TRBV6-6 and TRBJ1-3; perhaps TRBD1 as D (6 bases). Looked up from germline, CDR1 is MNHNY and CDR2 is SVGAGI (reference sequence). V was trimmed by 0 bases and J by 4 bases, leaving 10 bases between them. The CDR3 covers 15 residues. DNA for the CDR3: TGTGCCAGCAGTTACTCGATAACAGGGGGAAACACCATATATTTT. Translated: CASSYSITGGNTIYF.

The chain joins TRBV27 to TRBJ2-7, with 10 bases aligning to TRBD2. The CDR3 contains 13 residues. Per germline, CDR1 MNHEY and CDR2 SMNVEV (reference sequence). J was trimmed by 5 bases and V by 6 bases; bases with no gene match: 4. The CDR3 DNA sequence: TGTGCCAGCAGGGGACTAGCGATCAACGAGCAGTACTTC. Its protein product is CASRGLAINEQYF.

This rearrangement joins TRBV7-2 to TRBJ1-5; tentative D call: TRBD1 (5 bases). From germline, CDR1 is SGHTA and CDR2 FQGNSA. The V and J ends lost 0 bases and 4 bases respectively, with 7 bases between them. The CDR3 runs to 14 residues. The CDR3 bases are TGTGCCAGCAGCTTAGCCAGGGATAATCAGCCCCAGCATTTT. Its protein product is CASSLARDNQPQHF.

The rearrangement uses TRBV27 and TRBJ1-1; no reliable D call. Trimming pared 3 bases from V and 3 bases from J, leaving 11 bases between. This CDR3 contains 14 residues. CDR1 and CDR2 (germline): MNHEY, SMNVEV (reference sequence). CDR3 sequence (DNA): TGTGCCAGCAGTTTGGGCAGCCGGTACACTGAAGCTTTCTTT. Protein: CASSLGSRYTEAFF.

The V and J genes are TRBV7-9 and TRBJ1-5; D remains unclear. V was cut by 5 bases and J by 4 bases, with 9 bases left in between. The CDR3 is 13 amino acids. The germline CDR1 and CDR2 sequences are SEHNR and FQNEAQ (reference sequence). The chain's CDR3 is CASSLSGNQPQHF. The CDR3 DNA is TGTGCCAGCAGCCTCTCGGGAAATCAGCCCCAGCATTTT.

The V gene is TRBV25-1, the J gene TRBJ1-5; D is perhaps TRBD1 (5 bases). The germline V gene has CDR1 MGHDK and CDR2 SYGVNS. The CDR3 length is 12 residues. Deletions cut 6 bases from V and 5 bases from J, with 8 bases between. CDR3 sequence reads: CASRVGDQPQHF. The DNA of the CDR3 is TGTGCCAGCAGGGTAGGGGATCAGCCCCAGCATTTT.

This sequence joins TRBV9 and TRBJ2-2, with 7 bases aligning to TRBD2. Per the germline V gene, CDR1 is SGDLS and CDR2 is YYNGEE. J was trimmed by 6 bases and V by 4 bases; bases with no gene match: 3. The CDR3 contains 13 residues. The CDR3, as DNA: TGTGCCAGCAGCACAACTAGCGCCGGGGAGCTGTTTTTT. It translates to CASSTTSAGELFF.

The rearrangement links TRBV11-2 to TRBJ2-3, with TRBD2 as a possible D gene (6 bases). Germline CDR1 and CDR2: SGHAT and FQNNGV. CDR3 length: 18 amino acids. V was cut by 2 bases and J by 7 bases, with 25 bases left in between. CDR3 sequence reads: CASSLLGGGVDRGNTQYF. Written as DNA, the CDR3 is TGTGCCAGCAGCTTATTGGGCGGCGGGGTTGATCGCGGGAATACGCAGTATTTT.

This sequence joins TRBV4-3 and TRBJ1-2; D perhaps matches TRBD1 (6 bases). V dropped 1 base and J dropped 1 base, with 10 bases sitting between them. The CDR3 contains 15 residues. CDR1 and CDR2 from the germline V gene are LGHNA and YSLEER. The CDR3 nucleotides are TGCGCCAGCAGCCAAGCAGGGGAGAATAACTATGGCTACACCTTC. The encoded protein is CASSQAGENNYGYTF.

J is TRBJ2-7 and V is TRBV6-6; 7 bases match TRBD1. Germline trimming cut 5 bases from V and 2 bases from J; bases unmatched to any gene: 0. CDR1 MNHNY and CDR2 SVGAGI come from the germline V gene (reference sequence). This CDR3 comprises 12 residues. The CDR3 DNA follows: TGTGCCAGCAGTGGACAGGCCTACGAGCAGTACTTC. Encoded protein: CASSGQAYEQYF.

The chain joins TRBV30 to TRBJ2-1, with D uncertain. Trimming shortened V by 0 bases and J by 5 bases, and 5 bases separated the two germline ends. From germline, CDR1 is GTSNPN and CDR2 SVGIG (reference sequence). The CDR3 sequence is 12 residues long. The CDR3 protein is CAWSVTDNEQFF. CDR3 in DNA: TGTGCCTGGAGTGTGACTGACAATGAGCAGTTCTTC.

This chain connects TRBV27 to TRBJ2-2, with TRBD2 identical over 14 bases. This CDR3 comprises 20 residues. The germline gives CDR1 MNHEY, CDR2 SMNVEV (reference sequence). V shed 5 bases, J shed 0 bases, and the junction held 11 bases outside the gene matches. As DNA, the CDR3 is TGTGCCAGCAGTCTCCGGACTAGCGGGAGGCAAACCCCGAACACCGGGGAGCTGTTTTTT. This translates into CASSLRTSGRQTPNTGELFF.

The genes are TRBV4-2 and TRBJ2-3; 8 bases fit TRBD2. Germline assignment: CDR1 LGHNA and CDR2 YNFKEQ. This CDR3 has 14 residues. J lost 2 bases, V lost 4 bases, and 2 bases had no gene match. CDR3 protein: CASSLSGTTDTQYF. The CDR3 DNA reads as TGTGCCAGCAGCCTTAGCGGGACCACAGATACGCAGTATTTT.

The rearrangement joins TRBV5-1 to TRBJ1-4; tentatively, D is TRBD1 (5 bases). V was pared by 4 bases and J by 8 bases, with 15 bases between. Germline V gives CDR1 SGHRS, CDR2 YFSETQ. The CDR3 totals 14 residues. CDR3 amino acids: CASSPDTAGEKLFF. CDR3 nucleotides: TGCGCCAGCAGCCCCGACACGGCAGGGGAAAAACTGTTTTTT.

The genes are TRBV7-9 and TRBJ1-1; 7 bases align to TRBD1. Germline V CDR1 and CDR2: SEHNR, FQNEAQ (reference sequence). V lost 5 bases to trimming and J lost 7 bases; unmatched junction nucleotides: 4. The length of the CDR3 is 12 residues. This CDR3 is CASSQGESEAFF. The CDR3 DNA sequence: TGTGCCAGCAGCCAGGGGGAGAGTGAAGCTTTCTTT.

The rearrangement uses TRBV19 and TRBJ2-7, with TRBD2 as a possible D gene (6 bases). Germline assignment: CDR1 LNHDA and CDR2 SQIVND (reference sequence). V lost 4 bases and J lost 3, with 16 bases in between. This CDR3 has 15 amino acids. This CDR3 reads CASSKAGTLNYEQYF. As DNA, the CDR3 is TGTGCCAGTAGTAAGGCCGGGACTCTCAACTACGAGCAGTACTTC.

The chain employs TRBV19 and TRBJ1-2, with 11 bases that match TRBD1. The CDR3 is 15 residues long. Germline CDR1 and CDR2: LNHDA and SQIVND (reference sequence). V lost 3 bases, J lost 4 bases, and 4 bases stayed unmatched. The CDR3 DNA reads TGTGCCAGTAGTATCGGGACAGGGGGTTCCTATGGCTACACCTTC. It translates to CASSIGTGGSYGYTF.

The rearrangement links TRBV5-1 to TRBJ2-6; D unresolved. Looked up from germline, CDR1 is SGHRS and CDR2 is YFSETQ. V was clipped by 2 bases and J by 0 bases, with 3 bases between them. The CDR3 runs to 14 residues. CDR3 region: CASSFRSGANVLTF. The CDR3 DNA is TGCGCCAGCAGCTTCCGCTCTGGGGCCAACGTCCTGACTTTC.